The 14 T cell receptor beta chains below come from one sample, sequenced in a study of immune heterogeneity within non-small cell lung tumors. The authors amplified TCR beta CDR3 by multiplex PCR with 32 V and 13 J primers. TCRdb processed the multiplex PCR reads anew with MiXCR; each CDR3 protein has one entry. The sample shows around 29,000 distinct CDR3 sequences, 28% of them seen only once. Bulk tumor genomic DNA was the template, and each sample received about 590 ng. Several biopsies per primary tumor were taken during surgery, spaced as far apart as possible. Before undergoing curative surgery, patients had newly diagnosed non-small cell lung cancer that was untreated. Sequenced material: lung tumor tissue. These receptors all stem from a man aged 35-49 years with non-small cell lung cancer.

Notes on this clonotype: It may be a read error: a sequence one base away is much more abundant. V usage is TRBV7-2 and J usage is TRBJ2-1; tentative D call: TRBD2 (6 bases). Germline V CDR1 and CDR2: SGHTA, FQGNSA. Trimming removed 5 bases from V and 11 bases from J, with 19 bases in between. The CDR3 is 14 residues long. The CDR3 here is CASSTQSGEYKQFF. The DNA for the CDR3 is TGTGCCAGCAGCACCCAATCGGGGGAGTATAAGCAGTTCTTC.

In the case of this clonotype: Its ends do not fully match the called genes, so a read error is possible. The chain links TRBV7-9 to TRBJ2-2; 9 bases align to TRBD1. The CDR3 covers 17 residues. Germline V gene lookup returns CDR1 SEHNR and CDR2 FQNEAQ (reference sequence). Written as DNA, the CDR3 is TGTGTCAGCAGCCATCCCCGGGGACAGGGTTCGACCGGGGAGCTGTTTTTT. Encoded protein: CVSSHPRGQGSTGELFF.

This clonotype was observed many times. The CDR3 spells CATSVDRGRHNEQFF. The CDR3 coding sequence is TGTGCCACCAGTGTGGACAGGGGAAGGCACAATGAGCAGTTCTTC. V is TRBV24-1 and J is TRBJ2-1; 9 nucleotides align to TRBD1. The CDR3 is 15 residues long. V trimming: 5 bases; J trimming: 5 bases; junction bases outside the gene matches: 6. The germline V gene has CDR1 KGHDR and CDR2 SFDVKD.

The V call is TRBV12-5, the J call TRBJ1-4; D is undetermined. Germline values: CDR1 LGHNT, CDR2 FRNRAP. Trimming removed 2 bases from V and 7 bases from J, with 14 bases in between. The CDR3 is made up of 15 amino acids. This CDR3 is CASGLSREKGEKLFF. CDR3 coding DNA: TGTGCTAGTGGTTTGTCCCGGGAAAAGGGTGAAAAACTGTTTTTT. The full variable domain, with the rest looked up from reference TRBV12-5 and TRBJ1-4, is DARVTQTPRHKVTEMGQEVTMRCQPILGHNTVFWYRQTMMQGLELLAYFRNRAPLDDSGMPKDRFSAEMPDATLATLKIQPSEPRDSAVYFCASGLSREKGEKLFFGSGTQLSVL.

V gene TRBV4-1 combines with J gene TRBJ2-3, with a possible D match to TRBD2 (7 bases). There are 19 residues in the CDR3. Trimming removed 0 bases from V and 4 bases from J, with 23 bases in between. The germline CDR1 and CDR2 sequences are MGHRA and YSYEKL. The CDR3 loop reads CASSQEGGFSVQGSDTQYF. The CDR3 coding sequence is TGCGCCAGCAGCCAAGAGGGGGGGTTCAGCGTACAGGGTTCAGATACGCAGTATTTT.

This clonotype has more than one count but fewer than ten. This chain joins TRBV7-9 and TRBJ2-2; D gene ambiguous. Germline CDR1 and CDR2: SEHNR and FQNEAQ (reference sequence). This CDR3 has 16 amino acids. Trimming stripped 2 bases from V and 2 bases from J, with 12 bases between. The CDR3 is CASSLIATHNTGELFF. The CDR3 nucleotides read TGTGCCAGCAGCTTAATCGCGACACACAACACCGGGGAGCTGTTTTTT.

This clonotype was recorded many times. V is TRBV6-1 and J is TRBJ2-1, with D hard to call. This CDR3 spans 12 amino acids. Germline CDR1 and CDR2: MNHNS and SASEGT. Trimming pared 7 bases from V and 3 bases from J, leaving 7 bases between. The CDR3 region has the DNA TGTGCCAGCATTAATTTCTACAATGAGCAGTTCTTC. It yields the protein CASINFYNEQFF.

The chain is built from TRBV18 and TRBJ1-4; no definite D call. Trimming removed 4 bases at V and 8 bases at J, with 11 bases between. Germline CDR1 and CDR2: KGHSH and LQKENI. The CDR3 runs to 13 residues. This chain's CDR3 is CASSLSTVEKLFF. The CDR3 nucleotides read TGTGCCAGCTCACTATCCACTGTCGAAAAACTGTTTTTT.

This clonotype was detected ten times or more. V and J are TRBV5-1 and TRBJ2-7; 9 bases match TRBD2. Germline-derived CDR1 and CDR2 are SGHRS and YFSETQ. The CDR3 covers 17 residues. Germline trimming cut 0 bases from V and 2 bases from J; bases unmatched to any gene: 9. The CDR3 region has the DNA TGCGCCAGCAGCTTGGGCCCCGTGACTAGCGGTACCTACGAGCAGTACTTC. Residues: CASSLGPVTSGTYEQYF.

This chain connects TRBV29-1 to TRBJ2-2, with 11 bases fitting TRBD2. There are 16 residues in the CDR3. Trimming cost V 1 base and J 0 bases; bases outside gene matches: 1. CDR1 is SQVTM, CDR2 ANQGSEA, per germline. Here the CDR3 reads CSVEGLAGTNTGELFF. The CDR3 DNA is TGCAGCGTTGAAGGACTAGCGGGAACGAACACCGGGGAGCTGTTTTTT.

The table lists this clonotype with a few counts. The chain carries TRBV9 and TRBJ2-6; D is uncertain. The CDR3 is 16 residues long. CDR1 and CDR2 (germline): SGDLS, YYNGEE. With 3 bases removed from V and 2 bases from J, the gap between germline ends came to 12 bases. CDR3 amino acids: CASSGRFGTGANVLTF. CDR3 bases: TGTGCCAGCAGCGGCCGGTTTGGGACTGGGGCCAACGTCCTGACTTTC.

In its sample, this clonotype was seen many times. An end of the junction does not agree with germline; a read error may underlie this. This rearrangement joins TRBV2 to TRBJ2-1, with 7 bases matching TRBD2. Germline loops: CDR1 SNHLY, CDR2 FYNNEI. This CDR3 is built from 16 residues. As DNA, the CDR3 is TGTGCCAGCAGTCTACACAGCGGGGACTCCAACAATGAGCAGTTCTTC. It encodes CASSLHSGDSNNEQFF. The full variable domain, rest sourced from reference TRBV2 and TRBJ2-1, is EPEVTQTPSHQVTQMGQEVILRCVPISNHLYFYWYRQILGQKVEFLVSFYNNEISEKSEIFDDQFSVERPDGSNFTLKIRSTKLEDSAMYFCASSLHSGDSNNEQFFGPGTRLTVL.

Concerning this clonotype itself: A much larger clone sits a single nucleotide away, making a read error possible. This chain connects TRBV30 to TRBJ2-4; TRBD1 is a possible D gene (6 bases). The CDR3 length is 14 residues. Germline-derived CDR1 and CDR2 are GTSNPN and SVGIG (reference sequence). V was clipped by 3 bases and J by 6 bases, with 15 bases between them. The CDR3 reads CAWSVTGVRNIQYF. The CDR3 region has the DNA TGTGCCTGGAGCGTGACAGGAGTGAGAAACATTCAGTACTTC.

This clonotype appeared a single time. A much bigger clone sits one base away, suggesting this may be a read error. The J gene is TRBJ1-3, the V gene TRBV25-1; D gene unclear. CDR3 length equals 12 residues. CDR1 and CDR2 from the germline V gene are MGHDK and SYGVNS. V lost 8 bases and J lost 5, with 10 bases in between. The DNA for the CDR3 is TGTGCCAGCCGCAGGTCCAGAAACACCATATATTTT. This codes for CASRRSRNTIYF. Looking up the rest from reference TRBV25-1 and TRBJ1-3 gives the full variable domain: EADIYQTPRYLVIGTGKKITLECSQTMGHDKMYWYQQDPGMELHLIHYSYGVNSTEKGDLSSESTVSRIRTEHFPLTLESARPSHTSQYLCASRRSRNTIYFGEGSWLTVV.